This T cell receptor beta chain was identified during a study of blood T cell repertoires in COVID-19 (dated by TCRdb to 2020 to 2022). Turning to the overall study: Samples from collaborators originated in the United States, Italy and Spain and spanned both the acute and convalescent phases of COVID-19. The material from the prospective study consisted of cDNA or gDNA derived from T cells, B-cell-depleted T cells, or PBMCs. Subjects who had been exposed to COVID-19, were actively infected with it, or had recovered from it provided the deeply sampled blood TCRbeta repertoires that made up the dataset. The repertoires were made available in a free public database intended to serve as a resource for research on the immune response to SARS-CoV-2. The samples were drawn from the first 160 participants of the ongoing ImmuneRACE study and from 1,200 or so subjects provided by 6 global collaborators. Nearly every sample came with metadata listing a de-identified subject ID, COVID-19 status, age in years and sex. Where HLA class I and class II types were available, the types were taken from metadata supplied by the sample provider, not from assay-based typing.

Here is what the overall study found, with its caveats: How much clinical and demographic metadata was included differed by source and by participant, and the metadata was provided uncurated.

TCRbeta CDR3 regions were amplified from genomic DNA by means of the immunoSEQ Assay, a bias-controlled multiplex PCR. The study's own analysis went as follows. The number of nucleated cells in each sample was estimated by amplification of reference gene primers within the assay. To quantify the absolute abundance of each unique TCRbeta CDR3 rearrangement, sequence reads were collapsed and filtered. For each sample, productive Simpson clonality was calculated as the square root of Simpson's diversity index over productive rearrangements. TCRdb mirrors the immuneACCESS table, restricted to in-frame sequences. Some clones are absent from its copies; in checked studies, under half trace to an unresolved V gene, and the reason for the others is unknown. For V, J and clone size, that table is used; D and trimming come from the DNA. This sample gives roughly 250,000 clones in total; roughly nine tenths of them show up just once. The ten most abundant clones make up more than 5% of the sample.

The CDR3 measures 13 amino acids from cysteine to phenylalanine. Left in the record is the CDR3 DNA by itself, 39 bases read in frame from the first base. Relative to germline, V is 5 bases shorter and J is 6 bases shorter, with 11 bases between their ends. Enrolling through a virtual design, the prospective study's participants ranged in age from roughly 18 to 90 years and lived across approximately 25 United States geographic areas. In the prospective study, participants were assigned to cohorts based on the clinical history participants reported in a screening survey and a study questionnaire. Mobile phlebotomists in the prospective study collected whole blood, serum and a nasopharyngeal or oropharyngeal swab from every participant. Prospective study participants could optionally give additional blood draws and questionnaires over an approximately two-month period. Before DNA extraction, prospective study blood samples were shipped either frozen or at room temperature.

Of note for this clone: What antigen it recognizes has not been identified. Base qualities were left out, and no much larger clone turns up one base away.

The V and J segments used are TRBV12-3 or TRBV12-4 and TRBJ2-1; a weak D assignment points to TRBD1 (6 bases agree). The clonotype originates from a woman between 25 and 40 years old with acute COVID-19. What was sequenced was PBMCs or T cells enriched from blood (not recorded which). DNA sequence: TGTGCCAGCAGTCCGACAGGATTCAATGAGCAGTTCTTC. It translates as CASSPTGFNEQFF.